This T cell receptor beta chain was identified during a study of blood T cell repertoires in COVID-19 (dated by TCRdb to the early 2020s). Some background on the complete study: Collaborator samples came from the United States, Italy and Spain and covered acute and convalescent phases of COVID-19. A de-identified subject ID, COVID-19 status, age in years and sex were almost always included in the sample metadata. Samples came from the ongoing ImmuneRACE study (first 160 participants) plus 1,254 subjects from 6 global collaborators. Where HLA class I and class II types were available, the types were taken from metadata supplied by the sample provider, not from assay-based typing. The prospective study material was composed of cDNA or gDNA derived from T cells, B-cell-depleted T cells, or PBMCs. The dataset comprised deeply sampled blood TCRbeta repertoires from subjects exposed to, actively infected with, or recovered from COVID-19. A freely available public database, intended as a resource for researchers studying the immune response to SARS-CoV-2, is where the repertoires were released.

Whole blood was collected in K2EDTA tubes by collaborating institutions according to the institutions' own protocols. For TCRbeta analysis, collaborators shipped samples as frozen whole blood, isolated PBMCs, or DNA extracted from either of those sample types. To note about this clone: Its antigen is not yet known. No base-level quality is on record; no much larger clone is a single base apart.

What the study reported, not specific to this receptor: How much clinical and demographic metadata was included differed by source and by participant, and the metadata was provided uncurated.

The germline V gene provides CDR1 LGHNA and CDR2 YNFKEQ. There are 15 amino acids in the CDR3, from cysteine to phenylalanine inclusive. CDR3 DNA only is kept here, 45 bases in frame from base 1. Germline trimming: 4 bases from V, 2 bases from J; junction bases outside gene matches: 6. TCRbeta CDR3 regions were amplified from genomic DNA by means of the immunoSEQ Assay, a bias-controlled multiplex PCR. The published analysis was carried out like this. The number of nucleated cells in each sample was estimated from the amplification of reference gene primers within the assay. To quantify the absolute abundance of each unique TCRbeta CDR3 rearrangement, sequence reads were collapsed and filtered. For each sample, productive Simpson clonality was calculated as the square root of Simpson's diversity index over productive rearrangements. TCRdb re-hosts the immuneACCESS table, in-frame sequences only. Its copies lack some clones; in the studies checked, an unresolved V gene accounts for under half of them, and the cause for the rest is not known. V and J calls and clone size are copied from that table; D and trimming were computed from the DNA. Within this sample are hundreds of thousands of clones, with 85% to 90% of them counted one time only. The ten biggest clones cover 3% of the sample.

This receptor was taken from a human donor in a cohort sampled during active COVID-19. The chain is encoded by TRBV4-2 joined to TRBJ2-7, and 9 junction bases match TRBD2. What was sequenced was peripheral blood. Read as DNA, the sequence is TGTGCCAGCAGCCTGCTAGCGGGGCAAACCTACGAGCAGTACTTC. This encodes CASSLLAGQTYEQYF.